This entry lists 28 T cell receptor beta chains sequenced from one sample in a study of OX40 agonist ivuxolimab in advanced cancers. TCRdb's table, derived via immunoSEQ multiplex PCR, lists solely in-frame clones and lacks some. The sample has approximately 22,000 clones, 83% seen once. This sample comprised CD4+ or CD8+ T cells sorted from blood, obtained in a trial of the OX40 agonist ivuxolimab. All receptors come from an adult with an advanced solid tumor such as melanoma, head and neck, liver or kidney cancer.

The CDR3 reads CASSLRGSYEQYF. The CDR3, as DNA: TGTGCCAGCAGCCTAAGGGGCTCCTACGAGCAGTACTTC. The chain is built from TRBV7-8 and TRBJ2-7, with D perhaps matching TRBD1 (5 bases). The V gene lost 5 bases and the J gene lost 0 bases, with 8 bases spanning the gap. CDR3 length: 13 amino acids. Germline loops: CDR1 SGHVS, CDR2 FQNEAQ.

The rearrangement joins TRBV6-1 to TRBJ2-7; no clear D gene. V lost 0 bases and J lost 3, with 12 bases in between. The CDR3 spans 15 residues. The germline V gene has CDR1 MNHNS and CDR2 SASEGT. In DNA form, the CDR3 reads TGTGCCAGCAGTGAAGCATCGACGGAGAACTACGAGCAGTACTTC. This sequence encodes CASSEASTENYEQYF.

This CDR3 reads CASRDYSTDTQYF. In DNA, the CDR3 is TGCGCCAGCAGGGACTATAGCACAGATACGCAGTATTTT. This chain uses TRBV5-1 with TRBJ2-3, with D tentatively TRBD2 (6 bases). Germline V CDR1 and CDR2: SGHRS, YFSETQ. Trimming removed 5 bases at V and 0 bases at J, with 7 bases between. The CDR3 length is 13 residues.

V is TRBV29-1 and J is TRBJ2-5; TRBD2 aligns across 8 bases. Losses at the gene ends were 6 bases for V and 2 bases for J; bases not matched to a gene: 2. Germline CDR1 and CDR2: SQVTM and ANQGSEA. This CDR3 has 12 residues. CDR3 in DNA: TGCAGCGTCGGGGGGGGACAAGAGACCCAGTACTTC. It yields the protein CSVGGGQETQYF.

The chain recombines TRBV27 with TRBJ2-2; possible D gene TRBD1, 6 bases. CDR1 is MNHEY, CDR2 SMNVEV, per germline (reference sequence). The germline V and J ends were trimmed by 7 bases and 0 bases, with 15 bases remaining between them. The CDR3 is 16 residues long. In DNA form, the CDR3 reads TGTGCCAGCAAAGATCAGGGGAATCCGAACACCGGGGAGCTGTTTTTT. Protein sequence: CASKDQGNPNTGELFF.

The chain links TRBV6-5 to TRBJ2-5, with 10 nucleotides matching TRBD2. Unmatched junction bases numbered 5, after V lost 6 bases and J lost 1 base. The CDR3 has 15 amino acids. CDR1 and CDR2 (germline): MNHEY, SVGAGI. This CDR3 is CASSLAGGLQETQYF. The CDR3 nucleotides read TGTGCCAGCAGCTTAGCGGGGGGTCTCCAAGAGACCCAGTACTTC.

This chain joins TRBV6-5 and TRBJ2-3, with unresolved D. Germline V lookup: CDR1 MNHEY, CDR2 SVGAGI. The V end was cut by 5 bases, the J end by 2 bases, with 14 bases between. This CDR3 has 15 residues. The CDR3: CASSAMGSTTDTQYF. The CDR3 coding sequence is TGTGCCAGCAGTGCCATGGGCTCCACCACAGATACGCAGTATTTT.

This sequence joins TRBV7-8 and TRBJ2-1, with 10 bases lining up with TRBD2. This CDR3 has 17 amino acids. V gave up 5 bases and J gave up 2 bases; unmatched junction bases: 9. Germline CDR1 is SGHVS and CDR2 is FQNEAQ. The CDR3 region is CASSALLAGDPYNEQFF. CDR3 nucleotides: TGTGCCAGCAGCGCCCTTCTAGCGGGGGATCCCTACAATGAGCAGTTCTTC.

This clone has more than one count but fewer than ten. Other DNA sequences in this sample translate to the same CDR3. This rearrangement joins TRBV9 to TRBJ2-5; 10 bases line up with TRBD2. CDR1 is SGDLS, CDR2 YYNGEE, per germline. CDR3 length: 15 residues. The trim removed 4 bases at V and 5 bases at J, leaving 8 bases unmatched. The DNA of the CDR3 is TGTGCCAGCAGCTCCAGCGGGGGGGCCGGGGAGACCCAGTACTTC. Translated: CASSSSGGAGETQYF.

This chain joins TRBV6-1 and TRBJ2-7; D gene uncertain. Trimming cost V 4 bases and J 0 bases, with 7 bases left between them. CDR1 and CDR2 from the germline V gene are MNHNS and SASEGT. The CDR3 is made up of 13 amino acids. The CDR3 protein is CASSVASSYEQYF. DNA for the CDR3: TGTGCCAGCAGTGTCGCAAGCTCCTACGAGCAGTACTTC.

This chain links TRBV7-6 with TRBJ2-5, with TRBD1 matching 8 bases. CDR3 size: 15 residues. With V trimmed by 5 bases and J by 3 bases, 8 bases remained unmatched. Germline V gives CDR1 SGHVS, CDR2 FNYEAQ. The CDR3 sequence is CASSVYRGSKETQYF. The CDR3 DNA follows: TGTGCCAGCAGCGTATACAGGGGGTCCAAAGAGACCCAGTACTTC.

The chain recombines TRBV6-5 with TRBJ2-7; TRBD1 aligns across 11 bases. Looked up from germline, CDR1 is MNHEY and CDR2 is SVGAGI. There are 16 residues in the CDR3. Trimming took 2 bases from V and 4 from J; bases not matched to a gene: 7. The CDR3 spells CASSYGRTGGFYEQYF. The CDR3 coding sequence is TGTGCCAGCAGTTACGGTCGGACAGGGGGCTTTTACGAGCAGTACTTC.

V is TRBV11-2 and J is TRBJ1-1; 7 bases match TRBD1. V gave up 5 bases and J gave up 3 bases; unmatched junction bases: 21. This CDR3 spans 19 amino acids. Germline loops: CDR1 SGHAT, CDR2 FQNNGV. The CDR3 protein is CASSVTNLRPDRSDTEAFF. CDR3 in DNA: TGTGCCAGCAGCGTAACTAATCTAAGACCGGACAGGTCGGACACTGAAGCTTTCTTT.

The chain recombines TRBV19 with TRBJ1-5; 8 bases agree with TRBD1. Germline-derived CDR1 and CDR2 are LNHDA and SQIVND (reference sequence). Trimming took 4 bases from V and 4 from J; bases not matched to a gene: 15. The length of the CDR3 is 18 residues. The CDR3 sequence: CASSTTDRGRDPNQPQHF. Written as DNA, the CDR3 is TGTGCCAGTAGTACGACCGACAGGGGACGAGACCCGAATCAGCCCCAGCATTTT.

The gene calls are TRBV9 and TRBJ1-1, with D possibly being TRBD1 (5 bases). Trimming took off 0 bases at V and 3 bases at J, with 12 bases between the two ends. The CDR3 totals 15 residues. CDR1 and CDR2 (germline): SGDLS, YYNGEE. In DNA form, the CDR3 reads TGTGCCAGCAGCGTAGGCACGGGAGGGGACACTGAAGCTTTCTTT. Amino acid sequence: CASSVGTGGDTEAFF.

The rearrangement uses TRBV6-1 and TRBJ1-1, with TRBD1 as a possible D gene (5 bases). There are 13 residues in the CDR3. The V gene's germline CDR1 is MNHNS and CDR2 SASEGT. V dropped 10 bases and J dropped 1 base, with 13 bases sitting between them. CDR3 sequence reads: CATEQAENTEAFF. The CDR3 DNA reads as TGTGCCACCGAACAGGCGGAGAACACTGAAGCTTTCTTT.

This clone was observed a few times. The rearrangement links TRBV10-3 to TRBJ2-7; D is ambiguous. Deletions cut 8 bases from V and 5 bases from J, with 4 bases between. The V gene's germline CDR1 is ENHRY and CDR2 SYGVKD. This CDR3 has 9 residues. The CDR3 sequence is CAIGNEQYF. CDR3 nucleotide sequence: TGTGCCATCGGAAACGAGCAGTACTTC.

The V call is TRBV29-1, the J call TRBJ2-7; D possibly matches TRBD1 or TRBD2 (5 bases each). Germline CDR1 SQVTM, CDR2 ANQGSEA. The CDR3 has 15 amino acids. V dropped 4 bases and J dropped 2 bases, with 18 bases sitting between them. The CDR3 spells CSVVTRTRDPYEQYF. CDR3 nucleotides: TGCAGCGTTGTAACCCGGACAAGGGACCCCTACGAGCAGTACTTC.

The CDR3 DNA reads as TGCAGCGACCGGACCCGGACCTACAATGAGCAGTTCTTC. As protein: CSDRTRTYNEQFF. The genes are TRBV29-1 and TRBJ2-1; D is ambiguous. Trimming cost V 7 bases and J 2 bases, with 12 bases left between them. This CDR3 is 13 amino acids long. Germline V gene sequence: CDR1 SQVTM, CDR2 ANQGSEA.

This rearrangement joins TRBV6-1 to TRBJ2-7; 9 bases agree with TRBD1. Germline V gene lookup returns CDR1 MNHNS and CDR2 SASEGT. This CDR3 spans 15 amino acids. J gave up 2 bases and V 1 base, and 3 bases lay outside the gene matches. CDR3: CASSEGTGVPYEQYF. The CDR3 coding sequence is TGTGCCAGCAGTGAAGGGACAGGGGTCCCCTACGAGCAGTACTTC.

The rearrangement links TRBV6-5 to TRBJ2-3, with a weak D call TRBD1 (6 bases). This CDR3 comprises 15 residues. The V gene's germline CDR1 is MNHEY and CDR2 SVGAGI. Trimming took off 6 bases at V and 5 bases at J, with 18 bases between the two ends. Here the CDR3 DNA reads TGTGCCAGCAGCCCCGGGACAAGGCGAATAGATACGCAGTATTTT. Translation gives CASSPGTRRIDTQYF.

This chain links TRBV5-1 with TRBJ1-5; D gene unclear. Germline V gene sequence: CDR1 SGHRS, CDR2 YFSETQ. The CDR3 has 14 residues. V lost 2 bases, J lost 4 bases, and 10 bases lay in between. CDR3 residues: CASSLAGLNQPQHF. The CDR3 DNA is TGCGCCAGCAGCTTAGCAGGATTAAATCAGCCCCAGCATTTT.

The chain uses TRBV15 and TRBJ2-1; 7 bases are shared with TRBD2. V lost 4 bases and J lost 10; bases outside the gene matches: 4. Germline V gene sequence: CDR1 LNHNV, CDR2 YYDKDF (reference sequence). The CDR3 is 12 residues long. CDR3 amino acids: CATSMRGLEQFF. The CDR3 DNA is TGTGCCACCAGCATGCGGGGGTTGGAGCAGTTCTTC. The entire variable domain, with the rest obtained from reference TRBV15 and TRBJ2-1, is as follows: DAMVIQNPRYQVTQFGKPVTLSCSQTLNHNVMYWYQQKSSQAPKLLFHYYDKDFNNEADTPDNFQSRRPNTSFCFLDIRSPGLGDTAMYLCATSMRGLEQFFGPGTRLTVL.

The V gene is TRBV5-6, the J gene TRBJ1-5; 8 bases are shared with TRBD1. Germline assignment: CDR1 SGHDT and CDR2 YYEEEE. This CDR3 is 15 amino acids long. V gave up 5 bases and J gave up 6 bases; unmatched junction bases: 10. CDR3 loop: CASSLWPGGGQPQHF. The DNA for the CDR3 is TGTGCCAGCAGTCTCTGGCCAGGGGGCGGTCAGCCCCAGCATTTT.

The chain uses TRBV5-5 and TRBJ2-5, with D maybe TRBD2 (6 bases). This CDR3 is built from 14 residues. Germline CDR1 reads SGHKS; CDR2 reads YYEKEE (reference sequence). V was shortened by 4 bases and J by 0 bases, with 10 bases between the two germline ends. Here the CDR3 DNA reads TGTGCCAGCAGCCCCCGGGACTACCAAGAGACCCAGTACTTC. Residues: CASSPRDYQETQYF.

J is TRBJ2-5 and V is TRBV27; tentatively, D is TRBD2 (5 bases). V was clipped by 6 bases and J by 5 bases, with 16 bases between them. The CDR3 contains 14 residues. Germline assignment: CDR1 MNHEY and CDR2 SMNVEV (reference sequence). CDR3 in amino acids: CASRGNGLSETQYF. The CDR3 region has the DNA TGTGCCAGCAGGGGGAACGGACTTTCTGAGACCCAGTACTTC.

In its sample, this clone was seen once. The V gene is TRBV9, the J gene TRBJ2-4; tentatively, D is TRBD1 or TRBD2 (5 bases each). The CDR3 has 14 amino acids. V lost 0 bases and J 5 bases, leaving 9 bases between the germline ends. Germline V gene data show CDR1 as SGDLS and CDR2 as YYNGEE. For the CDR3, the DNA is TGTGCCAGCAGCGTAGCCGGGACCGAAAACATTCAGTACTTC. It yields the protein CASSVAGTENIQYF.

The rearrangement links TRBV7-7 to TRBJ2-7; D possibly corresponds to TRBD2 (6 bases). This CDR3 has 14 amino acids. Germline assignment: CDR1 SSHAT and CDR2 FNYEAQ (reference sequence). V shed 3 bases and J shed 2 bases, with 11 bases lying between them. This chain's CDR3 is CASSLGGVTYEQYF. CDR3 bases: TGTGCCAGCAGCTTGGGGGGTGTTACCTACGAGCAGTACTTC.